These T cell receptor beta chains were read from a single sample in a study of Graves' ophthalmopathy and Graves' hyperthyroidism. TCRdb itself ran the multiplex PCR reads through MiXCR, one entry per CDR3 protein. The sample holds about 400,000 distinct CDR3 sequences, approximately 15% seen once. Sequencing input: peripheral blood. The receptor source for this set is a woman aged 18-29 years with stable Graves' hyperthyroidism. Both conserved end residues are part of each CDR3. D genes are given only for firm matches. Only part of the rows carry a size: once, few, many, or a class if the clone is expanded.

j_call clone_size v_call d_call cdr3_aa cdr3_nt
TRBJ2-4 many TRBV6-2/TRBV6-3 NA CASSFRRLAKNIQYF TGTGCCAGCAGCTTCCGTAGGTTAGCCAAAAACATTCAGTACTTC
TRBJ1-2 NA TRBV15 NA CATSSGGIGYGYTF TGTGCCACCAGCAGCGGGGGGATTGGCTATGGCTACACCTTC
TRBJ2-7 many TRBV12-3/TRBV12-4 NA CASSPIAAPYEQYF TGTGCCAGCAGCCCTATAGCGGCCCCCTACGAGCAGTACTTC
TRBJ2-5 many TRBV19 NA CASSIVPRTALPPEAQYF TGTGCCAGTAGTATCGTTCCCCGGACAGCCCTGCCACCTGAGGCCCAGTACTTC
TRBJ2-5 many TRBV6-2/TRBV6-3 NA CASSYGLETQYF TGTGCCAGCAGTTACGGGTTGGAGACCCAGTACTTC
TRBJ2-7 many TRBV5-1 TRBD1 CASSLVSLGTAPYEQYF TGCGCCAGCAGCTTGGTCAGTTTGGGGACAGCTCCCTACGAGCAGTACTTC
TRBJ2-7 many TRBV28 NA CASRDSNYEQYF TGTGCCAGCAGGGACAGTAACTACGAGCAGTACTTC
TRBJ1-5 NA TRBV6-2/TRBV6-3 NA CVSSPIGGGSQPQHF TGTGTCAGCAGTCCGATTGGGGGTGGCAGTCAGCCCCAGCATTTT
TRBJ1-1 many TRBV4-1 NA CASSQDLGLRTANTEAFF TGCGCCAGCAGCCAAGATCTCGGGTTAAGGACAGCGAACACTGAAGCTTTCTTT
TRBJ1-1 many TRBV11-1 NA CASSLYRGDKSGPEAFF TGTGCCAGCAGCTTATATAGGGGGGACAAGAGCGGCCCTGAAGCTTTCTTT
TRBJ1-1 NA TRBV6-2/TRBV6-3 NA CAGSYRYRTLMNTEAFF TGTGCCGGCAGTTACCGCTACCGGACACTCATGAACACTGAAGCTTTCTTT
TRBJ1-2 many TRBV9 TRBD1 CASSVGQGGGHGYTF TGTGCCAGCAGCGTCGGACAGGGTGGGGGACATGGCTACACCTTC
TRBJ1-5 many TRBV24-1 NA CATSDVQFNQPQHF TGTGCCACCAGTGATGTTCAATTCAATCAGCCCCAGCATTTT
TRBJ2-2 NA TRBV5-1 NA CASRWTARTGELFF TGCGCCAGCAGGTGGACGGCGAGGACCGGGGAGCTGTTTTTT
TRBJ2-7 NA TRBV7-2 NA CASSLEPLGTEQYF TGTGCCAGCAGCTTGGAGCCCTTAGGGACCGAGCAGTACTTC
TRBJ2-7 few TRBV6-2/TRBV6-3 TRBD2 CASRGLAGPTSYEQYF TGTGCCAGCAGAGGACTAGCGGGACCAACCTCCTACGAGCAGTACTTC
TRBJ1-2 many TRBV7-6 NA CASSLGSNQNYGYTF TGTGCCAGCAGCTTAGGGAGTAATCAGAACTATGGCTACACCTTC
TRBJ2-7 many TRBV4-2 TRBD1 CASSRKTFPGTGPFGPYEQYF TGTGCCAGCAGCCGAAAGACCTTTCCCGGGACAGGGCCTTTTGGACCCTACGAGCAGTACTTC
TRBJ2-7 NA TRBV7-6 TRBD1 CASSLGTGAEQYF TGTGCCAGCAGCTTAGGGACAGGAGCCGAGCAGTACTTC
TRBJ1-6 many TRBV6-2/TRBV6-3 NA CASRASNNSPLHF TGTGCCAGCCGGGCTAGCAATAATTCACCCCTCCACTTT
TRBJ2-5 many TRBV7-8 TRBD2 CASALAGGKTQYF TGTGCCAGCGCACTAGCGGGGGGGAAGACCCAGTACTTC
TRBJ1-5 many TRBV7-2 NA CASSLASNPSNQPQHF TGTGCCAGCAGCTTAGCTAGCAACCCTAGCAATCAGCCCCAGCATTTT
TRBJ2-2 many TRBV11-1 NA CASSSRGGRGTGELFF TGTGCCAGCAGCTCCAGAGGGGGGCGAGGCACCGGGGAGCTGTTTTTT
TRBJ1-2 many TRBV15 NA CATSRRTMREGTYGYTF TGTGCCACCAGCCGACGCACGATGAGGGAAGGGACCTATGGCTACACCTTC
TRBJ2-5 NA TRBV6-1 NA CASQREVQETQYF TGTGCCAGCCAGAGGGAGGTCCAAGAGACCCAGTACTTC
TRBJ1-2 few TRBV6-2/TRBV6-3 NA CASRASGRGYTF TGTGCCAGCAGAGCCTCCGGCCGGGGCTACACCTTC
TRBJ1-2 many TRBV20-1 TRBD1 CSAMGQALQYTF TGCAGTGCTATGGGACAGGCCCTTCAATACACCTTC
TRBJ2-7 NA TRBV7-9 NA CASSLVGAYSYEQYF TGTGCCAGCAGCTTAGTGGGGGCCTACTCCTACGAGCAGTACTTC
TRBJ2-5 many TRBV7-2 NA CASSKARETQYF TGTGCCAGCAGCAAAGCGCGGGAGACCCAGTACTTC
TRBJ2-7 NA TRBV2 NA CASSKRDGSYEQYF TGTGCCAGCAGTAAACGGGACGGCTCCTACGAGCAGTACTTC
TRBJ2-5 many TRBV11-2 NA CASSLDIQETQYF TGTGCCAGCAGCTTAGACATCCAAGAGACCCAGTACTTC
TRBJ2-7 many TRBV11-2 NA CASSPPRRISYEQYF TGTGCCAGCAGCCCCCCCAGGCGGATCTCCTACGAGCAGTACTTC
TRBJ2-7 NA TRBV20-1 TRBD1 CSASTRDRRRSEQYF TGCAGTGCTAGCACCCGGGACAGGCGTCGGTCCGAGCAGTACTTC
TRBJ1-1 many TRBV12-3/TRBV12-4 TRBD1 CASSPDRGGTEAFF TGTGCCAGCAGCCCGGACAGGGGCGGCACTGAAGCTTTCTTT
TRBJ1-2 few TRBV12-3/TRBV12-4 NA CASSLNRVVGFTF TGCGCCAGCAGTTTAAACAGGGTCGTTGGCTTCACCTTC
TRBJ1-3 NA TRBV12-3/TRBV12-4 NA CASSSQGMAGNTIYF TGTGCCAGCAGTTCACAGGGAATGGCTGGAAACACCATATATTTT
TRBJ2-5 many TRBV9 NA CASSVVGETQYF TGTGCCAGCAGCGTAGTGGGGGAGACCCAGTACTTC
TRBJ1-5 many TRBV12-3/TRBV12-4 NA CASSLGGRGQPQHF TGTGCCAGCAGTTTAGGTGGCAGGGGCCAGCCCCAGCATTTT
TRBJ2-7 many TRBV6-5 NA CASSRPGEQYF TGTGCCAGCAGTCGCCCGGGCGAGCAGTACTTC
TRBJ2-2 NA TRBV3-1 NA CASSQIANTGELFF TGTGCCAGCAGCCAAATAGCGAACACCGGGGAGCTGTTTTTT
TRBJ1-1 many TRBV12-3/TRBV12-4 NA CASSLLSYKGTEAFF TGTGCCAGCAGTTTACTTTCGTATAAGGGTACTGAAGCTTTCTTT
TRBJ1-2 many TRBV7-9 NA CASSLGRGGPAGYTF TGTGCCAGCAGCTTAGGGAGGGGGGGACCTGCGGGCTACACCTTC
TRBJ2-2 NA TRBV27 TRBD2 CASSLVAGGHGNTGELFF TGTGCCAGCAGTTTAGTAGCGGGGGGGCACGGGAACACCGGGGAGCTGTTTTTT
TRBJ1-2 many TRBV24-1 NA CATSASGGSYGYTF TGTGCCACCAGTGCCTCTGGGGGCTCCTATGGCTACACCTTC
TRBJ1-5 many TRBV2 NA CASSGLKHRQPQHF TGTGCCAGCAGTGGTCTTAAACATCGTCAGCCCCAGCATTTT
TRBJ2-7 many TRBV11-1 NA CASSSEASSYEQYF TGTGCCAGCAGCTCCGAGGCGAGCTCCTACGAGCAGTACTTC
TRBJ1-5 few TRBV18 NA CASSPQSNQPQHF TGTGCCAGCTCACCACAGAGCAATCAGCCCCAGCATTTT
TRBJ1-1 many TRBV20-1 NA CSAAPTWRTEAFF TGCAGTGCTGCCCCAACGTGGAGAACTGAAGCTTTCTTT
TRBJ1-5 many TRBV12-3/TRBV12-4 NA CASSLGGDSNQPQHF TGTGCCAGCAGTTTGGGAGGGGATAGCAATCAGCCCCAGCATTTT